The rows below give T cell receptor beta chains drawn from one sample of a study of blood T cell repertoires in COVID-19. The table came from immunoSEQ multiplex PCR; TCRdb's copy has only in-frame clones and leaves some out. The sample contains 100,000 to 150,000 clones, approximately 85% of which appear only once. Material for sequencing was peripheral blood. All receptors derive from a woman older than 75 with COVID-19, enrolled during active disease. CDR3s include the opening cysteine and the closing phenylalanine or tryptophan. The D gene is left open where the match is weak. The listing skips clone size in some rows; elsewhere it reads once, few, many or a size class.

D gene	V gene	clone size	CDR3 length	J gene	CDR3 DNA	CDR3 protein
NA	TRBV9	NA	15	TRBJ1-1	TGTGCCAGCAGCGTAGTGGAACAGCCGAACACTGAAGCTTTCTTT	CASSVVEQPNTEAFF
TRBD1	TRBV29-1	once	14	TRBJ2-3	TGCAGCGTCGATAGCAGACAGGGAACAGATACGCAGTATTTT	CSVDSRQGTDTQYF
NA	TRBV9	NA	13	TRBJ2-3	TGTGCCAGCAGCGTGCCGGGCACAGATACGCAGTATTTT	CASSVPGTDTQYF
TRBD1	TRBV7-7	NA	15	TRBJ1-4	TGTGCCAGCAGCCCCGGACAGGGACTGGGAGAAAAACTGTTTTTT	CASSPGQGLGEKLFF
TRBD1	TRBV20-1	NA	15	TRBJ1-5	TGCAGTGCTAGTAGGGGGCCATATAGCAATCAGCCCCAGCATTTT	CSASRGPYSNQPQHF
NA	TRBV19	NA	13	TRBJ1-5	TGTGCCAGTAGTATCCAGCGGCACCAGCCCCAGCATTTT	CASSIQRHQPQHF
TRBD1	TRBV24-1	NA	15	TRBJ1-1	TGTGCCACCAGTGATCCAGGGGGCGTGAACACTGAAGCTTTCTTT	CATSDPGGVNTEAFF
NA	TRBV27	once	14	TRBJ1-1	TGTGCCAGCAGTTTGCTGGGGGGGTTAACTGAAGCTTTCTTT	CASSLLGGLTEAFF
NA	TRBV9	NA	14	TRBJ2-2	TGTGCCAGCAGCGTTACTGGGAACACCGGGGAGCTGTTTTTT	CASSVTGNTGELFF
NA	TRBV25-1	NA	13	TRBJ1-5	TGTGCCAGCAGTTCGCAGGGTAGTCAGCCCCAGCATTTT	CASSSQGSQPQHF
TRBD1	TRBV19	NA	15	TRBJ1-2	TGTGCCAGTAGACAAACCGGGACAGTTAACTATGGCTACACCTTC	CASRQTGTVNYGYTF
NA	TRBV25-1	once	15	TRBJ2-2	TGTGCCAGCAGTGTAGCGACTAGAGGCACCGGGGAGCTGTTTTTT	CASSVATRGTGELFF
NA	TRBV6-2/TRBV6-3	NA	15	TRBJ2-7	TGTGCCAGCAGTTACGTGGGGGCTGGAGCCTACGAGCAGTACTTC	CASSYVGAGAYEQYF
TRBD1	TRBV6-5	NA	14	TRBJ2-7	TGTGCCAGCAGAAGACAGGGGGCGAGATACGAGCAGTACTTC	CASRRQGARYEQYF
NA	TRBV7-9	once	14	TRBJ2-2	TGTGCCAGCCAGGACAGTAGCACTCCCGGGGAGCTGTTTTTT	CASQDSSTPGELFF
TRBD2	TRBV11-1	NA	16	TRBJ2-2	TGTGCCAGCAGCTTTAAGCGGGAATTCTCCACCGGGGAGCTGTTTTTT	CASSFKREFSTGELFF
NA	TRBV27	NA	14	TRBJ1-5	TGTGCCAGCAGTTTTCGAACAACAAATCAGCCCCAGCATTTT	CASSFRTTNQPQHF
NA	TRBV19	NA	13	TRBJ1-5	TGTGCCAGTAGTATAGCCAGGGATCAGCCCCAGCATTTT	CASSIARDQPQHF
TRBD1	TRBV7-9	NA	15	TRBJ2-7	TGTGCCAGCAGCCTGGACAGGGTCATTACCTACGAGCAGTACTTC	CASSLDRVITYEQYF
NA	TRBV29-1	NA	12	TRBJ2-3	TGCAGCGTTGAGAAGGGGCCAGATACGCAGTATTTT	CSVEKGPDTQYF
TRBD2	TRBV6-5	few	12	TRBJ2-7	TGTGCCAGCAGGTGGGACTACTACGAGCAGTACTTC	CASRWDYYEQYF
NA	TRBV4-1	NA	14	TRBJ1-1	TGCGCCAGCAGACGCGGCAGGGTTGACACTGAAGCTTTCTTT	CASRRGRVDTEAFF
NA	TRBV6-5	NA	12	TRBJ1-1	TGTGCCAGCAGTTCTATAAACACTGAAGCTTTCTTT	CASSSINTEAFF
TRBD1	TRBV24-1	NA	13	TRBJ2-7	TGTGCCACCAGTGATGGGACAGCCTACGAGCAGTACTTC	CATSDGTAYEQYF
TRBD1	TRBV27	once	18	TRBJ2-6	TGTGCCAGCAGTCCGGGGACAGGTCCGAGCACTGGGGCCAACGTCCTGACTTTC	CASSPGTGPSTGANVLTF
TRBD2	TRBV6-2/TRBV6-3	NA	15	TRBJ2-7	TGTGCCAGCAGTTCCCCAAGCGGGAGGGGGTACGAGCAGTACTTC	CASSSPSGRGYEQYF
NA	TRBV7-2	NA	15	TRBJ2-5	TGTGCCAGCAGCTTAGTGGGGGGGCTGCGGGAGACCCAGTACTTC	CASSLVGGLRETQYF
NA	TRBV5-1	NA	14	TRBJ2-7	TGCGCCAGCAGCTTAGATGCAGGGCCCTACGAGCAGTACTTC	CASSLDAGPYEQYF
NA	TRBV6-2/TRBV6-3	NA	11	TRBJ2-1	TGTGCCAGCGGCCTCGCGGGAGAGCAGTTCTTC	CASGLAGEQFF
NA	TRBV27	NA	16	TRBJ2-7	TGTGCCAGCAGTTTTAAACCGGGACACACGGCCTACGAGCAGTACTTC	CASSFKPGHTAYEQYF
NA	TRBV5-6	NA	14	TRBJ2-7	TGTGCCAGCAGCTTGAAAGGGGGTCTCTACGAGCAGTACTTC	CASSLKGGLYEQYF
TRBD1	TRBV19	few	17	TRBJ1-5	TGTGCCAGTAGTATAGATTTTGTGACAGGGGAGAAGCAGCCCCAGCATTTT	CASSIDFVTGEKQPQHF
NA	TRBV2	NA	13	TRBJ2-7	TGTGCCAGCAACCGGGACACTTCCTACGAGCAGTACTTC	CASNRDTSYEQYF
TRBD2	TRBV5-1	NA	16	TRBJ2-3	TGCGCCAGCAGCTTACTAGCGGGAGGTCTCACAGATACGCAGTATTTT	CASSLLAGGLTDTQYF
NA	TRBV9	NA	15	TRBJ2-5	TGTGCCAGCAGCGTAGGAGGAGCGGTCCAAGAGACCCAGTACTTC	CASSVGGAVQETQYF
TRBD2	TRBV5-1	NA	14	TRBJ2-7	TGCGCCAGCACCACCCGGGGGGACTCCTACGAGCAGTACTTC	CASTTRGDSYEQYF
NA	TRBV6-5	NA	13	TRBJ1-1	TGTGCCAGCATTAAAACAGTGGCAGAAAAAGCTTTCTTT	CASIKTVAEKAFF
NA	TRBV3-1/TRBV3-2	NA	16	TRBJ2-4	TGTGCCAGCAGCCAAGATCTGAACAGTTGGCAGAACATTCAGTACTTC	CASSQDLNSWQNIQYF